This TCR beta chain was captured by sequencing in a study of blood T cell repertoires in COVID-19. Study-level information: Sample material is recorded as cDNA or gDNA derived from T cells, B-cell-depleted T cells, or PBMCs.

Authors' methods: Quantification of nucleated cells was approximated via reference gene primer amplification. Sequencing was performed with immunoSEQ multiplex PCR; in TCRdb, only in-frame clones are kept and a portion is missing. For V, J and clone size, that table is used; D and trimming come from the DNA. The table records 70,000 or so clones, 79% of them present only once. From germline, CDR1 is SGDLS and CDR2 YYNGEE. After removal of 4 bases from V and 4 bases from J, the junction contained 10 bases not matched to a gene. The CDR3 loop spans 15 amino acids. Input material: peripheral blood. The rearrangement joins TRBV9 to TRBJ1-2; TRBD1 aligns across 7 bases. This receptor was identified in a man in his sixties with acute or convalescent COVID-19. For the CDR3, the DNA is TGTGCCAGCAGCTCCGGACAGGCATCTAGCTATGGCTACACCTTC. Amino acid sequence: CASSSGQASSYGYTF. The full variable domain, its missing parts supplied by reference TRBV9 and TRBJ1-2, is DSGVTQTPKHLITATGQRVTLRCSPRSGDLSVYWYQQSLDQGLQFLIQYYNGEERAKGNILERFSAQQFPDLHSELNLSSLELGDSALYFCASSSGQASSYGYTFGSGTRLTVV.